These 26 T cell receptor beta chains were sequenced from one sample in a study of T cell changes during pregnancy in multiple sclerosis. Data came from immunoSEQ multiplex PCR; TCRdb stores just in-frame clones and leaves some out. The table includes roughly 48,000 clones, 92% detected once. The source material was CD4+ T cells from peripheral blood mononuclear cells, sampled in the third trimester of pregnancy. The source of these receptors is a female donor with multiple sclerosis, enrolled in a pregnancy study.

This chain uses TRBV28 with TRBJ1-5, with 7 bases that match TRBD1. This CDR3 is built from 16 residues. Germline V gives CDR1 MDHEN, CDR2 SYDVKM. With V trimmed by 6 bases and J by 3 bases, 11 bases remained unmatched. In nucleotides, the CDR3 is TGTGCCAGCAGACTTGCCAACAGGGGCACCAATCAGCCCCAGCATTTT. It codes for CASRLANRGTNQPQHF.

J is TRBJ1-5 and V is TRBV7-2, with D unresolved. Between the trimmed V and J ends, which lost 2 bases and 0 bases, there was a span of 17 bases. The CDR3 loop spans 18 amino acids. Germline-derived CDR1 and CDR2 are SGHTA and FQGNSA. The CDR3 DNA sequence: TGTGCCAGCAGCTTAATAGGAGGGTTCCCCTATAGCAATCAGCCCCAGCATTTT. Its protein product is CASSLIGGFPYSNQPQHF.

CDR3 sequence reads: CASSPRGGGNQPQHF. DNA of the CDR3: TGTGCCAGCAGCCCTAGGGGGGGTGGCAATCAGCCCCAGCATTTT. This chain joins TRBV9 and TRBJ1-5; D is perhaps TRBD1 (6 bases). Germline V gene lookup returns CDR1 SGDLS and CDR2 YYNGEE. V was clipped by 4 bases and J by 2 bases, with 13 bases between them. CDR3 length: 15 residues.

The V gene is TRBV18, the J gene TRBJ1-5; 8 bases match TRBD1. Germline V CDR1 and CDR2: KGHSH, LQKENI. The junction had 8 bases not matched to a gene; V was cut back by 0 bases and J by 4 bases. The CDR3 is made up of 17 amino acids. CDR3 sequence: CASSPPSTGGTNQPQHF. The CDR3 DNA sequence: TGTGCCAGCTCACCACCTAGTACAGGGGGTACGAATCAGCCCCAGCATTTT.

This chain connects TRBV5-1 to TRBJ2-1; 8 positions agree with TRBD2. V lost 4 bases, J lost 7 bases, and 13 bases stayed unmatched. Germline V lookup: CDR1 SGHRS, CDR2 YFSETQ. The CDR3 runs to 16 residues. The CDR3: CASSRVRGGLMNEQFF. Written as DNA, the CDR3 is TGCGCCAGCAGCAGGGTCCGGGGGGGCCTTATGAATGAGCAGTTCTTC.

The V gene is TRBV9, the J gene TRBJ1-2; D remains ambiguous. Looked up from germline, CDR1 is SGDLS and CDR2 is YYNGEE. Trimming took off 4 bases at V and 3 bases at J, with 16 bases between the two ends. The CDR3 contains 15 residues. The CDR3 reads CASSSAGGLDYGYTF. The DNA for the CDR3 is TGTGCCAGCAGCTCAGCTGGAGGGTTAGACTATGGCTACACCTTC. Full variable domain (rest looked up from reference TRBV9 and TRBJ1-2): DSGVTQTPKHLITATGQRVTLRCSPRSGDLSVYWYQQSLDQGLQFLIQYYNGEERAKGNILERFSAQQFPDLHSELNLSSLELGDSALYFCASSSAGGLDYGYTFGSGTRLTVV.

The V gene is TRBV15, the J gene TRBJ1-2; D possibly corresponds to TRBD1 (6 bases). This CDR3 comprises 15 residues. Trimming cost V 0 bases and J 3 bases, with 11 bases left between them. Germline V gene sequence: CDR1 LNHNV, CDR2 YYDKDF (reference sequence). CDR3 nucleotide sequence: TGTGCCACCAGCAGAGATTTGGGGGCGGACTATGGCTACACCTTC. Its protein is CATSRDLGADYGYTF.

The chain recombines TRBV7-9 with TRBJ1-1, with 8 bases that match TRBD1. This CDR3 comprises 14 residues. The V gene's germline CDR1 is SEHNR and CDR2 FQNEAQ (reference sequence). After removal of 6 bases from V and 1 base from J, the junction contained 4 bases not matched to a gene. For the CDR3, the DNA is TGTGCCAGCAGTAGCGACAGGGGGAACACTGAAGCTTTCTTT. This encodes CASSSDRGNTEAFF.

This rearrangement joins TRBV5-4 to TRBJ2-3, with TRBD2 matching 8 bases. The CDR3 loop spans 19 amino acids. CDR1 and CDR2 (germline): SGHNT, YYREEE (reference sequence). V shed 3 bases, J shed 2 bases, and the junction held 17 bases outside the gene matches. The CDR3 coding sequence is TGTGCCAGCAGCTCGGGCGGTAGTAGCGGGGACCTATTCACAGATACGCAGTATTTT. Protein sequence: CASSSGGSSGDLFTDTQYF.

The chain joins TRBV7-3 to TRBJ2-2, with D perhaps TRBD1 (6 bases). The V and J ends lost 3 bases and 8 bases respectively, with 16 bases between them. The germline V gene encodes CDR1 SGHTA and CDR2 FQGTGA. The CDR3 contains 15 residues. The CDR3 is CASSLGRGIEGELFF. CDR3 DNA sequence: TGTGCCAGCAGCTTGGGCAGGGGTATTGAAGGGGAGCTGTTTTTT.

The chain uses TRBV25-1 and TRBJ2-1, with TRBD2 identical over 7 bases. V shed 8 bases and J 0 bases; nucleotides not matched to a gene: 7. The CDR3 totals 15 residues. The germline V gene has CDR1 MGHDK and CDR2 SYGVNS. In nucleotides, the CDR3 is TGTGCCAGCTCCGGGAGGATGAGCTCCTACAATGAGCAGTTCTTC. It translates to CASSGRMSSYNEQFF.

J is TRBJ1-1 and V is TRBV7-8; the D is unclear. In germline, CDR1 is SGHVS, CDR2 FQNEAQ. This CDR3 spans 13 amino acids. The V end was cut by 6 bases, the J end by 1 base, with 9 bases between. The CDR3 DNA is TGTGCCAGCAGTTTCCTATCGAACACTGAAGCTTTCTTT. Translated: CASSFLSNTEAFF.

CDR3 loop: CSVEVAAGFSYEQYF. CDR3 nucleotide sequence: TGCAGCGTTGAAGTCGCAGCGGGTTTCTCCTACGAGCAGTACTTC. The V call is TRBV29-1, the J call TRBJ2-7; D possibly corresponds to TRBD2 (6 bases). Trimming stripped 1 base from V and 0 bases from J, with 13 bases between. Germline V gene lookup returns CDR1 SQVTM and CDR2 ANQGSEA. This CDR3 is built from 15 residues.

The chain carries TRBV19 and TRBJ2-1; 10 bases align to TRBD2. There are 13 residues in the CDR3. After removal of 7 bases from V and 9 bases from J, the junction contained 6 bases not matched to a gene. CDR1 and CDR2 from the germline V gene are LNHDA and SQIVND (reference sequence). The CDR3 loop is CASIGTSATEQFF. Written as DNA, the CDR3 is TGTGCCAGTATCGGGACTAGCGCCACTGAGCAGTTCTTC.

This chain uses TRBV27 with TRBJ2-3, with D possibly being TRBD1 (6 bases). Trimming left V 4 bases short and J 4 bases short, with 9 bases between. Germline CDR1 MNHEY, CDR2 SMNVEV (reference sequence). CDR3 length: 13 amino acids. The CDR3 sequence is CASSSRTADTQYF. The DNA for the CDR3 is TGTGCCAGCAGTTCCCGGACAGCAGATACGCAGTATTTT.

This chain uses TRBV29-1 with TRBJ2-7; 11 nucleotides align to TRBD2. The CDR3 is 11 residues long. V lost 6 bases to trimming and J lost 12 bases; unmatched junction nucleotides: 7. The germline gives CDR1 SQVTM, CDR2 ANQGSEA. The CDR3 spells CSVVTSGNPYF. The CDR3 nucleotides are TGCAGCGTCGTGACTAGCGGGAATCCGTACTTC.

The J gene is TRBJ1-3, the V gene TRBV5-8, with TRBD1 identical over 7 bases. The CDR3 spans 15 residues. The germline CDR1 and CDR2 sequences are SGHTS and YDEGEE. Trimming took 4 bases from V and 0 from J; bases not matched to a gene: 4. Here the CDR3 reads CASSLTGNSGNTIYF. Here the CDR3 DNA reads TGTGCCAGCAGCCTGACAGGGAACTCTGGAAACACCATATATTTT.

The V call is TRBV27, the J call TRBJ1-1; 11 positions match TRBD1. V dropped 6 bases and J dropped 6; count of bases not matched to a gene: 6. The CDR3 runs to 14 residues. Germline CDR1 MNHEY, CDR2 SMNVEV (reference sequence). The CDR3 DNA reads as TGTGCCAGCAGCCCCCAGGGACAGGGGGCTGAAGCTTTCTTT. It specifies CASSPQGQGAEAFF.

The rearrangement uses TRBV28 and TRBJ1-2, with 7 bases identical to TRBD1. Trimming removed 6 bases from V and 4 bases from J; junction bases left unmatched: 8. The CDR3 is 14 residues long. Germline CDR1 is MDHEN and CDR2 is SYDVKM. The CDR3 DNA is TGTGCCAGCAGATTACAGGGGACGAGCTATGGCTACACCTTC. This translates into CASRLQGTSYGYTF.

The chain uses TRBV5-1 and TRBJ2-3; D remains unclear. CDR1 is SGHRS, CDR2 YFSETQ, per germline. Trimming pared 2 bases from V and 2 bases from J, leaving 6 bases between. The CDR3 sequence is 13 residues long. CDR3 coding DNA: TGCGCCAGCAGCTTAGAGAACACAGATACGCAGTATTTT. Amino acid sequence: CASSLENTDTQYF.

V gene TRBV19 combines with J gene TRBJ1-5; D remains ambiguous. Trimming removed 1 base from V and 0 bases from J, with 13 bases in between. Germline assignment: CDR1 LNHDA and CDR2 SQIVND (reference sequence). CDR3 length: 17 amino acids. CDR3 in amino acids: CASSIGGDTASNQPQHF. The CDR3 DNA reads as TGTGCCAGTAGTATAGGGGGAGACACGGCTAGCAATCAGCCCCAGCATTTT. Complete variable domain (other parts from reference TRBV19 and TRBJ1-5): DGGITQSPKYLFRKEGQNVTLSCEQNLNHDAMYWYRQDPGQGLRLIYYSQIVNDFQKGDIAEGYSVSREKKESFPLTVTSAQKNPTAFYLCASSIGGDTASNQPQHFGDGTRLSIL.

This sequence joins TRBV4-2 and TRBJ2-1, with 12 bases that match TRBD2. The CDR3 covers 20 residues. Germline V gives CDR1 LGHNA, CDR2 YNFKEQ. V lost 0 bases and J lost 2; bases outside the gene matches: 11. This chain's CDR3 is CASSQDLLAGGPWTYNEQFF. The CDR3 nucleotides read TGTGCCAGCAGCCAAGATCTGCTAGCGGGGGGGCCTTGGACCTACAATGAGCAGTTCTTC.

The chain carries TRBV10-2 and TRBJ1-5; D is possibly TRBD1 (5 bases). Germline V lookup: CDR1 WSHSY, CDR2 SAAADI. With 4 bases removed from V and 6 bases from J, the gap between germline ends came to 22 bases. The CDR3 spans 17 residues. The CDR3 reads CASSGDSVGARRQPQHF. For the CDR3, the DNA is TGCGCCAGCAGTGGAGACAGCGTTGGGGCGAGACGTCAGCCCCAGCATTTT.

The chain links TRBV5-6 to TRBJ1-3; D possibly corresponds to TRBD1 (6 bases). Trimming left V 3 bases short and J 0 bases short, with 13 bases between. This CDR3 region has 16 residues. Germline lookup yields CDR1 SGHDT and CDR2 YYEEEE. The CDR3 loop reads CASSSTPRGSGNTIYF. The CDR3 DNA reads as TGTGCCAGCAGCTCAACGCCCAGGGGCTCTGGAAACACCATATATTTT.

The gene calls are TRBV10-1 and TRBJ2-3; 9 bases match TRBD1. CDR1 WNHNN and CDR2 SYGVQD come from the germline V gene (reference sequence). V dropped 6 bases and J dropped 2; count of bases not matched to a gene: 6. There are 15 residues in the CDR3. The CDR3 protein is CASSGDRAHTDTQYF. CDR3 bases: TGCGCCAGCAGCGGGGACAGGGCGCACACAGATACGCAGTATTTT.

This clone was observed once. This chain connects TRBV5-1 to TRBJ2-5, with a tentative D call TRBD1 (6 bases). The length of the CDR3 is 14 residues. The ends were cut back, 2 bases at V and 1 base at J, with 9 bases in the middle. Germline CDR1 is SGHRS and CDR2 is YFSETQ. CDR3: CASSFAGVQETQYF. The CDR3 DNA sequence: TGCGCCAGCAGCTTTGCAGGGGTCCAAGAGACCCAGTACTTC.